The clone carrying this T cell receptor beta chain occurred a few times. The antigen remains undetermined. The CDR3 consists of 13 residues. The germline V gene has CDR1 ENHRY and CDR2 SYGVKD. Germline trimming cut 6 bases from V and 4 bases from J; bases unmatched to any gene: 4. The PCR used 60 Vbeta and 13 Jbeta primers. Per the original data handling: Unique TCR beta chains totaled about 78 million in a later count, with approximately 11 million of them shared. Assay used: immunoSEQ multiplex PCR; TCRdb lists only in-frame clones, some missing. That table is the source of V, J and clone size, and D and trimming were worked out from the DNA. This table has approximately 140,000 clones, 79% appearing once. This entry belongs to a study of cytomegalovirus exposure and HLA in healthy donors. Study-wide results and limits: A later analysis showed TCR association rates differing by HLA locus, peaking at DRB1 and lowest at HLA-C.

Sample: PBMCs. The sequence was collected from a female donor in good health and CMV-seronegative. V and J are TRBV10-3 and TRBJ1-1; 8 bases are a match to TRBD1. The CDR3 region is CAIRAGGLTEAFF. As DNA, the CDR3 is TGTGCCATCAGAGCAGGGGGCCTCACTGAAGCTTTCTTT.